These T cell receptor beta chains were read from a single sample in a study of T cells in Graves' hyperthyroidism and ophthalmopathy. TCRdb fed the multiplex PCR reads into MiXCR, producing one record per CDR3 protein. The table lists 350,000 to 450,000 distinct CDR3 sequences, about 15% of them singletons, with around a third in the top ten. The sample consisted of blood. The origin of the receptors is a young woman with Graves' hyperthyroidism that later progressed to Graves' ophthalmopathy. Both conserved end residues are part of each CDR3. A D gene is named only where the DNA matches it firmly. Size is stated for part of the rows, as once, few or many counts, or as a class when the clone is expanded.

j_gene,abundance,v_gene,d_gene,len,CDR3nt,CDR3aa
TRBJ2-5,NA,TRBV27,TRBD1,15,TGTGCCAGCAGCACGACCGGGACAGACCAAGAGACCCAGTACTTC,CASSTTGTDQETQYF
TRBJ2-5,many,TRBV2,NA,14,TGTGCCAGCAGCGACGGGACACTCCAAGAGACCCAGTACTTC,CASSDGTLQETQYF
TRBJ1-2,many,TRBV7-8,NA,16,TGTGCCAGCAGCTTAGCGGCGGCACCAACTATCTATGGCTACACCTTC,CASSLAAAPTIYGYTF
TRBJ1-2,few,TRBV3-1,NA,15,TGTGCCAGCAGCCCAGTCAACAGGGAAAACTATGGCTACACCTTC,CASSPVNRENYGYTF
TRBJ1-4,many,TRBV27,NA,18,TGTGCCAGCGGATTTACGTTCACACTCGATGCAACTAATGAAAAACTGTTTTTT,CASGFTFTLDATNEKLFF
TRBJ1-3,many,TRBV28,NA,15,TGTGCCAGCAGTTTATGGGGCTTCTCTGGAAACACCATATATTTT,CASSLWGFSGNTIYF
TRBJ1-2,many,TRBV3-1,TRBD1,16,TGTGCCAGCAGCCAAGGGACAGGCCCTACTAACTATGGCTACACCTTC,CASSQGTGPTNYGYTF
TRBJ2-1,many,TRBV19,TRBD2,15,TGTGCCAGTAGTATATGGCGGGAGGAACGGACTGAGCAGTTCTTC,CASSIWREERTEQFF
TRBJ2-5,many,TRBV12-3/TRBV12-4,NA,13,TGTGCCAGCAGTTTCCAAGGGGTAGAGACCCAGTACTTC,CASSFQGVETQYF
TRBJ2-7,NA,TRBV19,NA,14,TGTGCCAGTAGTATTGGGAGTGGATTGGGCGAGCAGTACTTC,CASSIGSGLGEQYF
TRBJ2-7,many,TRBV12-3/TRBV12-4,TRBD1,14,TGTGCCAGCAGTCCAGGGACAGGCAACTACGAGCAGTACTTC,CASSPGTGNYEQYF
TRBJ1-6,many,TRBV5-1,NA,15,TGCGCCAGCAGCTCCAGAGGGGGGGCTGATTCACCCCTCCACTTT,CASSSRGGADSPLHF
TRBJ2-7,NA,TRBV5-5,TRBD1,16,TGTGCCAGCATACCTTCCTCCGGGACAGTATCAAACGAGCAGTACTTC,CASIPSSGTVSNEQYF